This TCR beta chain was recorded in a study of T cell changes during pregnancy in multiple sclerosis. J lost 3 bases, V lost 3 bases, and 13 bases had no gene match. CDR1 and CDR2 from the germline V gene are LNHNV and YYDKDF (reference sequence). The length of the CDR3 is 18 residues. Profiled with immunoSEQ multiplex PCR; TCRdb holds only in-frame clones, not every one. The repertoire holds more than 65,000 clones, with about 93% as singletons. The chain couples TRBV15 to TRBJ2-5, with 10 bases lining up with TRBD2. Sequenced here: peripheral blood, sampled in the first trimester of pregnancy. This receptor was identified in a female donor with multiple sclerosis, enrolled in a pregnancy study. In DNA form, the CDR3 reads TGTGCCACCAGCAGGACCCTTCTTCTAGCGGGAGACGAAGAGACCCAGTACTTC. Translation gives CATSRTLLLAGDEETQYF.